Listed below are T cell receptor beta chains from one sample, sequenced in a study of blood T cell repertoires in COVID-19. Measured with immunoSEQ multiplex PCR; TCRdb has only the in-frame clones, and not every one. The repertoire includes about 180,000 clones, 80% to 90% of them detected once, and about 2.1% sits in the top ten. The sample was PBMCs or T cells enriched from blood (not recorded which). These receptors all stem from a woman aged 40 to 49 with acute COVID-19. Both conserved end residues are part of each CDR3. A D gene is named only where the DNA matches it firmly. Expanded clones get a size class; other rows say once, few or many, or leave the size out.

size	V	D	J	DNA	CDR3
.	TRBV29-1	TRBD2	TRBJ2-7	TGCAGCGTTGGGCGGGAGATACCCTACGAGCAGTACTTC	CSVGREIPYEQYF
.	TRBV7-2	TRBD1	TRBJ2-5	TGTGCCAGCAGGCAACAGGGGGCGCTGGGGGAGACCCAGTACTTC	CASRQQGALGETQYF
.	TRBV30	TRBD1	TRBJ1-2	TGTGCCTGGAGTCGGAACAGGGGCTATGGCTACACCTTC	CAWSRNRGYGYTF
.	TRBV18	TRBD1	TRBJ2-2	TGTGCCAGCTCACCCACCGGGACAGGGGTGGCCGGGGAGCTGTTTTTT	CASSPTGTGVAGELFF
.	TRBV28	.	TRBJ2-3	TGTGCCAGCAGTCCCCGGGACATCCAAACAGATACGCAGTATTTT	CASSPRDIQTDTQYF
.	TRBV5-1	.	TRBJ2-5	TGCGCCAGCAGCTTGGCGGGGGACGGAAAGACCCAGTACTTC	CASSLAGDGKTQYF
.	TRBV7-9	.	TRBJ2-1	TGTGCCAGCAGCTTTGGGAGCTCCTACAATGAGCAGTTCTTC	CASSFGSSYNEQFF
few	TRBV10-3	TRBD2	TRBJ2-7	TGTGCCATAAGTTCTGGTAGGACTAGCGGGTCCTACGAGCAGTACTTC	CAISSGRTSGSYEQYF
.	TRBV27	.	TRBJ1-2	TGTGCCAGTCGATCTGCGGGAGCTAACTATGGCTACACCTTC	CASRSAGANYGYTF
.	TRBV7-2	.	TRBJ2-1	TGTGCCAGCAGGGGGCGCTGGAGCTCCTACAATGAGCAGTTCTTC	CASRGRWSSYNEQFF